This T cell receptor beta chain was recovered during a study of blood T cell repertoires in COVID-19. Method: immunoSEQ multiplex PCR; TCRdb's copy keeps in-frame clones and lacks some. Among 260,000 or so clones listed, 80% to 90% were seen once. The V and J ends lost 3 bases and 7 bases, in that order; junction bases with no gene match: 0. Germline V lookup: CDR1 SGHAT, CDR2 FQNNGV. The CDR3 covers 12 residues. The sequenced sample consisted of peripheral blood. This clonotype was sampled from a woman aged 80 or older with COVID-19, enrolled during active disease. V usage is TRBV11-2 and J usage is TRBJ2-1, with TRBD1 matching 7 bases. This chain's CDR3 is CASSLDRNEQFF. CDR3 sequence (DNA): TGTGCCAGCAGCTTGGACAGGAATGAGCAGTTCTTC. The variable domain in full, completed from reference TRBV11-2 and TRBJ2-1, reads EAGVAQSPRYKIIEKRQSVAFWCNPISGHATLYWYQQILGQGPKLLIQFQNNGVVDDSQLPKDRFSAERLKGVDSTLKIQPAKLEDSAVYLCASSLDRNEQFFGPGTRLTVL.